Below, 30 T cell receptor beta chains from the same sample are listed, as sequenced in a study of response to subunit inactivated influenza vaccine. MiXCR, applied by TCRdb to the RT-PCR reads, yields one record per CDR3 protein. The sample contains 530,000 or so distinct CDR3 sequences, approximately 15% of which appear only once. The sample here was PBMCs from blood, taken roughly 13 days after vaccination. Source of these receptors: a man aged 45-60 years who received an inactivated influenza vaccine.

The chain combines TRBV6-1 with TRBJ2-7, with D perhaps matching TRBD1 (6 bases). The V gene lost 6 bases and the J gene lost 2 bases, with 14 bases spanning the gap. Looked up from germline, CDR1 is MNHNS and CDR2 is SASEGT. The CDR3 has 14 residues. The CDR3: CASSKLGQTYEQYF. CDR3 coding DNA: TGTGCCAGCAGCAAGCTCGGACAGACCTACGAGCAGTACTTC.

There are a few counts of this clonotype. The V call is TRBV28, the J call TRBJ2-1; 12 nucleotides align to TRBD2. The germline V gene has CDR1 MDHEN and CDR2 SYDVKM. CDR3 length: 18 amino acids. Losses at the gene ends were 2 bases for V and 4 bases for J; bases not matched to a gene: 9. CDR3 coding DNA: TGTGCCAGCAGTTTAATCTCTAGCGGGAGGGCCTGGTACAATGAGCAGTTCTTC. Its protein is CASSLISSGRAWYNEQFF.

The sample holds a few counts of this clonotype. The chain joins TRBV5-1 to TRBJ1-2, with a tentative D call TRBD1 (5 bases). This CDR3 is built from 15 residues. Germline assignment: CDR1 SGHRS and CDR2 YFSETQ. The germline V and J ends were trimmed by 5 bases and 1 base, with 15 bases remaining between them. CDR3 bases: TGCGCCAGCAGACCTAGTCGACAGAGTAACTATGGCTACACCTTC. It yields the protein CASRPSRQSNYGYTF.

The chain has TRBV11-2 and TRBJ2-7; no clear D gene. Germline V CDR1 and CDR2: SGHAT, FQNNGV. The CDR3 is made up of 15 amino acids. Trimming removed 5 bases from V and 4 bases from J, with 18 bases in between. CDR3 sequence (DNA): TGTGCCAGCAGCCGCGAACCGGACCATCGTTACGAGCAGTACTTC. It is translated as CASSREPDHRYEQYF.

The rearrangement uses TRBV4-1 and TRBJ1-6; tentative D call: TRBD1 (5 bases). The CDR3 totals 17 residues. Trimming pared 4 bases from V and 0 bases from J, leaving 13 bases between. The germline gives CDR1 MGHRA, CDR2 YSYEKL. CDR3 nucleotides: TGCGCCAGCAGCCGTGGGATGGGGGTCTCCTATAATTCACCCCTCCACTTT. This sequence encodes CASSRGMGVSYNSPLHF.

The chain recombines TRBV10-3 with TRBJ2-1; weak D call: TRBD2 (6 bases). Germline values: CDR1 ENHRY, CDR2 SYGVKD. The CDR3 consists of 17 residues. V dropped 6 bases and J dropped 9 bases, with 27 bases sitting between them. The CDR3 DNA sequence: TGTGCCATCAGAGAAACCCCCTCGGGACTTACTGGGGGTGAGCAGTTCTTC. This sequence encodes CAIRETPSGLTGGEQFF.

This clonotype was recorded a few times. The CDR3 loop is CASSLLLSEAFF. The CDR3 DNA reads as TGTGCCAGCAGCTTATTACTTAGTGAAGCTTTCTTT. The chain uses TRBV11-2 and TRBJ1-1, with D unresolved. The CDR3 is 12 residues long. The germline V gene has CDR1 SGHAT and CDR2 FQNNGV. V dropped 2 bases and J dropped 7 bases, with 8 bases sitting between them.

The CDR3 protein is CASSQDLGRIYEQYF. DNA of the CDR3: TGCGCCAGCAGCCAAGATCTTGGACGGATATACGAGCAGTACTTC. V and J are TRBV4-3 and TRBJ2-7; D is uncertain. The CDR3 runs to 15 residues. V dropped 0 bases and J dropped 4 bases, with 13 bases sitting between them. Germline lookup yields CDR1 LGHNA and CDR2 YSLEER.

V gene TRBV9 combines with J gene TRBJ1-2; 9 bases match TRBD1. Trimming removed 0 bases from V and 2 bases from J; junction bases left unmatched: 5. Germline CDR1 and CDR2: SGDLS and YYNGEE. The CDR3 runs 16 residues. CDR3 DNA sequence: TGTGCCAGCAGCGTAGCGGACAGGGGTCTCAACTATGGCTACACCTTC. Its protein is CASSVADRGLNYGYTF. The full variable domain, in which reference TRBV9 and TRBJ1-2 provide the parts outside the CDR3, is DSGVTQTPKHLITATGQRVTLRCSPRSGDLSVYWYQQSLDQGLQFLIQYYNGEERAKGNILERFSAQQFPDLHSELNLSSLELGDSALYFCASSVADRGLNYGYTFGSGTRLTVV.

This clonotype was counted many times. The chain couples TRBV10-1 to TRBJ2-3; a weak D match, TRBD2 (6 bases). This CDR3 is 15 amino acids long. The V and J ends lost 0 bases and 3 bases respectively, with 10 bases between them. Looked up from germline, CDR1 is WNHNN and CDR2 is SYGVQD (reference sequence). CDR3 sequence (DNA): TGCGCCAGCAGTGAGTCGCCGGGGGTTACAGATACGCAGTATTTT. It specifies CASSESPGVTDTQYF.

V usage is TRBV9 and J usage is TRBJ1-2, with D tentatively TRBD1 (5 bases). The CDR3 length is 14 residues. Trimming took 0 bases from V and 4 from J, leaving 10 bases between them. Germline V gene sequence: CDR1 SGDLS, CDR2 YYNGEE. The CDR3 DNA reads TGTGCCAGCAGCGTAGACACGGGGACCTATGGCTACACCTTC. Translated: CASSVDTGTYGYTF.

The chain couples TRBV7-9 to TRBJ2-7, with D unclear. V lost 1 base and J lost 6, with 7 bases in between. Germline CDR1 is SEHNR and CDR2 is FQNEAQ (reference sequence). This CDR3 comprises 12 residues. This CDR3 is CASSLEMFEQYF. The CDR3, as DNA: TGTGCCAGCAGCTTAGAGATGTTCGAGCAGTACTTC.

This chain connects TRBV2 to TRBJ2-3, with a possible D match to TRBD2 (5 bases). V shed 2 bases and J shed 6 bases, with 21 bases lying between them. In germline, CDR1 is SNHLY, CDR2 FYNNEI. The CDR3 length is 17 residues. CDR3 sequence reads: CASSESAPWELGDTQYF. Written as DNA, the CDR3 is TGTGCCAGCAGTGAATCCGCGCCCTGGGAGCTGGGGGATACGCAGTATTTT. The variable domain in full, with the rest retrieved from reference TRBV2 and TRBJ2-3, is EPEVTQTPSHQVTQMGQEVILRCVPISNHLYFYWYRQILGQKVEFLVSFYNNEISEKSEIFDDQFSVERPDGSNFTLKIRSTKLEDSAMYFCASSESAPWELGDTQYFGPGTRLTVL.

The rearrangement uses TRBV2 and TRBJ2-3; 9 bases are a match to TRBD1. V gave up 7 bases and J gave up 2 bases; unmatched junction bases: 7. CDR3 length: 15 residues. From germline, CDR1 is SNHLY and CDR2 FYNNEI. CDR3 loop: CASMLDRGNTDTQYF. DNA for the CDR3: TGTGCCAGCATGCTGGACAGGGGTAACACAGATACGCAGTATTTT.

In its sample, this clonotype was seen many times. Written as DNA, the CDR3 is TGTGCCAGCAGTATTCGACTAGCGGGAGGTCCAGATACGCAGTATTTT. Translated: CASSIRLAGGPDTQYF. This rearrangement joins TRBV27 to TRBJ2-3, with 13 bases identical to TRBD2. Germline-derived CDR1 and CDR2 are MNHEY and SMNVEV (reference sequence). The J segment lost 4 bases and the V segment lost 5 bases, leaving 6 bases of the junction unmatched. The CDR3 spans 16 residues.

This chain connects TRBV6-1 to TRBJ1-4, with D possibly matching TRBD1 (6 bases). Trimming took off 6 bases at V and 10 bases at J, with 18 bases between the two ends. Germline V gene sequence: CDR1 MNHNS, CDR2 SASEGT. There are 14 residues in the CDR3. CDR3 in DNA: TGTGCCAGCAGCCCTACAGGGTATGATGGAAAACTGTTTTTT. It codes for CASSPTGYDGKLFF.

CDR3 DNA sequence: TGTGCCAGCAGCGTAGGACTAGCGGGGTACCAAGAGACCCAGTACTTC. It codes for CASSVGLAGYQETQYF. The rearrangement uses TRBV9 and TRBJ2-5; 11 nucleotides match TRBD2. Losses at the gene ends were 0 bases for V and 0 bases for J; bases not matched to a gene: 1. Germline CDR1 SGDLS, CDR2 YYNGEE. This CDR3 region has 16 residues. Full variable domain (missing parts from reference TRBV9 and TRBJ2-5): DSGVTQTPKHLITATGQRVTLRCSPRSGDLSVYWYQQSLDQGLQFLIQYYNGEERAKGNILERFSAQQFPDLHSELNLSSLELGDSALYFCASSVGLAGYQETQYFGPGTRLLVL.

This clonotype was seen more than once but under ten times. This rearrangement joins TRBV6-5 to TRBJ1-1, with no clear D. This CDR3 comprises 11 residues. The V end lost 6 bases, the J end lost 7 bases, and 9 bases lay between the germline ends. From germline, CDR1 is MNHEY and CDR2 SVGAGI. CDR3 residues: CASSSWIEAFF. DNA of the CDR3: TGTGCCAGCAGCTCTTGGATTGAAGCTTTCTTT.

The chain uses TRBV7-9 and TRBJ1-5; the D is unclear. Trimming took off 7 bases at V and 2 bases at J, with 9 bases between the two ends. Germline lookup yields CDR1 SEHNR and CDR2 FQNEAQ (reference sequence). This CDR3 has 13 residues. The CDR3 spells CASTHGGNQPQHF. The CDR3 DNA reads as TGTGCCAGCACGCACGGAGGCAATCAGCCCCAGCATTTT. Based on the CDR3 plus reference TRBV7-9 and TRBJ1-5, the full variable domain is DTGVSQNPRHKITKRGQNVTFRCDPISEHNRLYWYRQTLGQGPEFLTYFQNEAQLEKSRLLSDRFSAERPKGSFSTLEIQRTEQGDSAMYLCASTHGGNQPQHFGDGTRLSIL.

This clonotype has a handful of counts. This rearrangement joins TRBV7-2 to TRBJ2-5, with D perhaps TRBD1 or TRBD2 (5 bases each). CDR1 is SGHTA and CDR2 is FQGNSA in the germline V gene. V shed 4 bases and J shed 0 bases, with 9 bases lying between them. The CDR3 spans 14 residues. Written as DNA, the CDR3 is TGTGCCAGCAGCTCGGGACCGTACCAAGAGACCCAGTACTTC. Residues: CASSSGPYQETQYF.

V and J are TRBV7-2 and TRBJ2-7; 9 bases map to TRBD2. V trimming: 5 bases; J trimming: 1 base; junction bases outside the gene matches: 6. The CDR3 runs 15 residues. The germline V gene has CDR1 SGHTA and CDR2 FQGNSA. CDR3 coding DNA: TGTGCCAGCAGCCCCGGGACTAGCAGGTCCTACGAGCAGTACTTC. It codes for CASSPGTSRSYEQYF.

The chain joins TRBV28 to TRBJ2-7; TRBD2 matches 8 bases. The CDR3 contains 13 residues. The J segment lost 5 bases and the V segment lost 5 bases, leaving 5 bases of the junction unmatched. From germline, CDR1 is MDHEN and CDR2 SYDVKM. In nucleotides, the CDR3 is TGTGCCAGCAGTCCTCCCGGGAGGGACGAGCAGTACTTC. It specifies CASSPPGRDEQYF.

This clonotype has only a few counts. V is TRBV12-3 or TRBV12-4 and J is TRBJ2-2; maybe TRBD1 (6 bases). The CDR3 is 16 amino acids. Trimming removed 0 bases from V and 3 bases from J, with 11 bases in between. CDR3 bases: TGTGCCAGCAGTTTAGCCCCCACAGGGTACACCGGGGAGCTGTTTTTT. Encoded protein: CASSLAPTGYTGELFF.

The table lists this clonotype with a few counts. This chain uses TRBV24-1 with TRBJ2-5; the D is unclear. Germline CDR1 is KGHDR and CDR2 is SFDVKD. Trimming stripped 4 bases from V and 5 bases from J, with 13 bases between. This CDR3 spans 14 amino acids. This chain's CDR3 is CATSEVGQWETQYF. CDR3 sequence (DNA): TGTGCCACCAGTGAAGTTGGGCAGTGGGAGACCCAGTACTTC.

The chain is built from TRBV9 and TRBJ2-7, with TRBD2 identical over 9 bases. The trim removed 0 bases at V and 4 bases at J, leaving 11 bases unmatched. Germline CDR1 reads SGDLS; CDR2 reads YYNGEE. The CDR3 covers 17 residues. This CDR3 reads CASSVGDTLAGSYEQYF. CDR3 bases: TGTGCCAGCAGCGTAGGGGACACTCTAGCGGGATCTTACGAGCAGTACTTC. Supplemented by reference TRBV9 and TRBJ2-7, the full variable domain reads DSGVTQTPKHLITATGQRVTLRCSPRSGDLSVYWYQQSLDQGLQFLIQYYNGEERAKGNILERFSAQQFPDLHSELNLSSLELGDSALYFCASSVGDTLAGSYEQYFGPGTRLTVT.

The chain has TRBV20-1 and TRBJ2-3; maybe TRBD2 (7 bases). V was shortened by 0 bases and J by 1 base, with 23 bases between the two germline ends. Germline-derived CDR1 and CDR2 are DFQATT and SNEGSKA (reference sequence). The CDR3 length is 19 residues. In DNA form, the CDR3 reads TGCAGTGCTAGAGATTTGGTGGCTCGTGGGGGGGCTGGCACAGATACGCAGTATTTT. Protein: CSARDLVARGGAGTDTQYF.

The rearrangement uses TRBV10-3 and TRBJ2-2; 8 bases agree with TRBD1. The germline gives CDR1 ENHRY, CDR2 SYGVKD. V lost 4 bases and J lost 1; bases outside the gene matches: 8. CDR3 size: 17 residues. CDR3 in amino acids: CAISGGTGTGNTGELFF. In DNA, the CDR3 is TGTGCCATCAGTGGGGGGACCGGGACAGGGAACACCGGGGAGCTGTTTTTT.

This clonotype appeared many times. V is TRBV7-9 and J is TRBJ2-2, with 8 bases fitting TRBD1. V was pared by 4 bases and J by 10 bases, with 5 bases of the junction left unmatched. The V gene's germline CDR1 is SEHNR and CDR2 FQNEAQ (reference sequence). The CDR3 runs 13 residues. The CDR3 nucleotides are TGTGCCAGCAGCTACAGGGGGTTCGAGGAGCTGTTTTTT. It translates to CASSYRGFEELFF.

The sample holds a few counts of this clonotype. The chain joins TRBV12-3 or TRBV12-4 to TRBJ1-2; D is ambiguous. The CDR3 totals 16 residues. Deletions cut 7 bases from V and 3 bases from J, with 21 bases between. This CDR3 is CASTLYFSRTDYGYTF. The DNA of the CDR3 is TGTGCCAGCACCTTATATTTCTCCAGAACGGACTATGGCTACACCTTC.

This clonotype has more than one count but fewer than ten. This chain connects TRBV20-1 to TRBJ2-1; 7 bases agree with TRBD1. Trimming at V came to 7 bases and at J to 4 bases, leaving 4 bases not matched to a gene. This CDR3 contains 12 residues. CDR1 and CDR2 (germline): DFQATT, SNEGSKA (reference sequence). The CDR3 coding sequence is TGCAGTGTCGGACAGGCATACAATGAGCAGTTCTTC. It codes for CSVGQAYNEQFF.